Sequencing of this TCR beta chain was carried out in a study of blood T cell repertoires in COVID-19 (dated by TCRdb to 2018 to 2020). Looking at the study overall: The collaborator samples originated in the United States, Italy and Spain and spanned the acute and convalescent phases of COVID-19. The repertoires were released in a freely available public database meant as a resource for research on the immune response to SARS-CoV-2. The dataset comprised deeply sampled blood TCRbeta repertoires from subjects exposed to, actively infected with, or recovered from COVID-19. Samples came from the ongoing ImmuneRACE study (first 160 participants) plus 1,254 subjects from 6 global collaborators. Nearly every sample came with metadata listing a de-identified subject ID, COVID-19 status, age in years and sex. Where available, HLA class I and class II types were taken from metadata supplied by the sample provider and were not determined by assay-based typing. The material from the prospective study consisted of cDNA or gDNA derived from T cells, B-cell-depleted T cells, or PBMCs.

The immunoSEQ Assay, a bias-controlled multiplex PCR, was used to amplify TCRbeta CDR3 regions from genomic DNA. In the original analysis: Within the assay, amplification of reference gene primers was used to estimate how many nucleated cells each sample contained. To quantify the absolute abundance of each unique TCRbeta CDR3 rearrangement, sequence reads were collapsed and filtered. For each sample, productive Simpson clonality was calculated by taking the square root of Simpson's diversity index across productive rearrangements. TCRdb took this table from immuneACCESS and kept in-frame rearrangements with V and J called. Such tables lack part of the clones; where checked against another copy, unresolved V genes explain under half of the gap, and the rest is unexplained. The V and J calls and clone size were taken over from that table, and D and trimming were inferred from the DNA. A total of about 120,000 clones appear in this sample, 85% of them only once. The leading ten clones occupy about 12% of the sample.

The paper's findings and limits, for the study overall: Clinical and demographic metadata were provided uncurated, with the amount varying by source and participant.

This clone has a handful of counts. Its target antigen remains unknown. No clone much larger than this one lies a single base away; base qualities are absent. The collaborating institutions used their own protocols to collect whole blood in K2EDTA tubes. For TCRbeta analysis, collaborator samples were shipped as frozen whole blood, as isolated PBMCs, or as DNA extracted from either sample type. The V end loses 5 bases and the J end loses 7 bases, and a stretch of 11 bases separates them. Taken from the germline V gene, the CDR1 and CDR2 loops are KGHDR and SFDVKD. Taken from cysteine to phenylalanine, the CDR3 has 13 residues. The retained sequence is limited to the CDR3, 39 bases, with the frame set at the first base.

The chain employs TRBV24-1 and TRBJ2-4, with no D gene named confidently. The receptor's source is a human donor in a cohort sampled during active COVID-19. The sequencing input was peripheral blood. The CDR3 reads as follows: CATSGVARNIQYF. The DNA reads TGTGCCACCAGTGGGGTAGCACGGAACATTCAGTACTTC.